Below, one T cell receptor (beta chain) is given with its context. What it binds is unknown. Primers included in the PCR were 60 Vbeta and 13 Jbeta primers. Assay used: immunoSEQ multiplex PCR; TCRdb lists only in-frame clones, some missing. The sample consists of about 97,000 clones, 65% to 85% of them appearing once. This sample is part of a study of cytomegalovirus exposure and HLA in healthy donors. Whole-study context: Within an early data release were about 85 million unique TCRs drawn from HLA-typed donors.

The germline V gene has CDR1 SGHTA and CDR2 FQGNSA. The V gene lost 1 base and the J gene lost 0 bases, with 8 bases spanning the gap. This CDR3 is 15 amino acids long. Findings and caveats of the study: TCR beta sequences numbering under 20,000 were associated with HLA alleles at 0.05 false discovery rate in a later analysis.

The chain carries TRBV7-2 and TRBJ2-3; D not resolved. The TCR sequence derives from a man aged 45-65 years in good health and CMV-seronegative. Sequencing input: PBMCs. For the CDR3, the DNA is TGTGCCAGCAGCTTAGACTCTCCTAGCACAGATACGCAGTATTTT. This sequence encodes CASSLDSPSTDTQYF.